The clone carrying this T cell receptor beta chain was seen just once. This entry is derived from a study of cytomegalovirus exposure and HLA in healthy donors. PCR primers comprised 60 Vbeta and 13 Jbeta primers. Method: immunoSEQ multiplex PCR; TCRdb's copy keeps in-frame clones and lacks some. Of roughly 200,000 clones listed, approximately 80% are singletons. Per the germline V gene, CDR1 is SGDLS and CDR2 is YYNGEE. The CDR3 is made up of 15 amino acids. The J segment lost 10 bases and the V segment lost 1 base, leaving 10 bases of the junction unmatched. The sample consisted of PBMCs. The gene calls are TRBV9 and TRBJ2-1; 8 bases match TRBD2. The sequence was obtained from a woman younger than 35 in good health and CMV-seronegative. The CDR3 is CASSVISAGAKEQFF. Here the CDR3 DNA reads TGTGCCAGCAGCGTAATATCAGCGGGAGCTAAGGAGCAGTTCTTC.